The 21 T cell receptor beta chains reported below all come from one sample, sequenced in a study of post-analysis software for immune sequencing data. The study, taken as a whole, reports: Patients showed TRBV5-6, TRBV5-1 and TRBV20-1 among a handful of TRBV segments more frequent than in controls.

Unique molecular identifiers tagged the TCR beta cDNA libraries. Each CDR3 protein is one row after TCRdb ran MiXCR on the PCR reads. The top ten hold 1.5% to 2% of the sample, which has fewer than 700,000 distinct CDR3 sequences, roughly 40% seen once. These receptors are not linked to any known antigen. Sequenced input: blood. The receptors here all came from a girl under 18 with multiple sclerosis.

V is TRBV10-3 and J is TRBJ2-7; D gene uncertain. The CDR3 runs to 13 residues. Germline lookup yields CDR1 ENHRY and CDR2 SYGVKD. V was shortened by 5 bases and J by 2 bases, with 10 bases between the two germline ends. CDR3 coding DNA: TGTGCCATCAGTCTCGGGCCTCCCTACGAGCAGTACTTC. This sequence encodes CAISLGPPYEQYF.

The CDR3 DNA reads TGTGCCAGCAGCTTAGAAGCCGTAACAGCAGATACGCAGTATTTT. Translated: CASSLEAVTADTQYF. V gene TRBV7-9 combines with J gene TRBJ2-3; unclear D gene. Germline-derived CDR1 and CDR2 are SEHNR and FQNEAQ (reference sequence). The CDR3 is 15 residues long. The V end lost 1 base, the J end lost 4 bases, and 12 bases lay between the germline ends.

The chain employs TRBV29-1 and TRBJ2-3, with a tentative D call TRBD2 (5 bases). Looked up from germline, CDR1 is SQVTM and CDR2 is ANQGSEA. The CDR3 loop spans 14 amino acids. Trimming took off 4 bases at V and 4 bases at J, with 15 bases between the two ends. Here the CDR3 reads CSVGREGRADTQYF. The CDR3 nucleotides are TGCAGCGTTGGGCGTGAGGGTCGAGCAGATACGCAGTATTTT.

V is TRBV20-1 and J is TRBJ2-7, with TRBD2 matching 10 bases. This CDR3 is built from 14 residues. Germline V gene sequence: CDR1 DFQATT, CDR2 SNEGSKA (reference sequence). V trimming: 3 bases; J trimming: 2 bases; junction bases outside the gene matches: 4. CDR3 amino acids: CSASVSGRAYEQYF. CDR3 coding DNA: TGCAGTGCTAGTGTGAGCGGGAGGGCCTACGAGCAGTACTTC.

This chain joins TRBV5-1 and TRBJ2-7; perhaps TRBD2 as D (5 bases). From germline, CDR1 is SGHRS and CDR2 YFSETQ. The CDR3 is 17 residues long. V was clipped by 0 bases and J by 5 bases, with 21 bases between them. Here the CDR3 DNA reads TGCGCCAGCAGCTTGGCCGGGATACCCTGGTCCCGACACGAGCAGTACTTC. This sequence encodes CASSLAGIPWSRHEQYF.

In its sample, this clonotype was seen once. The chain joins TRBV6-5 to TRBJ2-1; D is unresolved. CDR3 length: 14 amino acids. V lost 6 bases, J lost 13 bases, and 22 bases lay in between. Germline CDR1 and CDR2: MNHEY and SVGAGI. The DNA of the CDR3 is TGTGCCAGCAGCCTTGGGCACCAAAGCCCCTTTCAGTTCTTC. Its protein is CASSLGHQSPFQFF.

A note on this clonotype: One end of the junction does not line up with germline, which may come from a read error. The chain is built from TRBV12-3 or TRBV12-4 and TRBJ2-2, with D possibly being TRBD2 (6 bases). The CDR3 has 14 amino acids. The CDR3 region has the DNA TGTGCCAGCAGTTTCGGAATGAACACCGGGGGGCTGTTTTTT. This gives the protein CASSFGMNTGGLFF.

CDR3 protein: CSVLQGASLNTEAFF. The CDR3 DNA follows: TGCAGCGTTCTGCAGGGGGCGAGTCTAAACACTGAAGCTTTCTTT. The chain recombines TRBV29-1 with TRBJ1-1; 8 positions agree with TRBD1. V shed 5 bases and J 2 bases; nucleotides not matched to a gene: 10. The CDR3 extends over 15 amino acids. The germline V gene encodes CDR1 SQVTM and CDR2 ANQGSEA. The variable domain in full, with the rest retrieved from reference TRBV29-1 and TRBJ1-1, is SAVISQKPSRDICQRGTSLTIQCQVDSQVTMMFWYRQQPGQSLTLIATANQGSEATYESGFVIDKFPISRPNLTFSTLTVSNMSPEDSSIYLCSVLQGASLNTEAFFGQGTRLTVV.

This clonotype was seen only a few times. The chain recombines TRBV29-1 with TRBJ1-1, with 7 positions matching TRBD1. In germline, CDR1 is SQVTM, CDR2 ANQGSEA. CDR3 size: 13 residues. The CDR3 region is CSSNRGLNTEAFF. In DNA form, the CDR3 reads TGCAGTTCCAACAGGGGTCTGAACACTGAAGCTTTCTTT. The variable domain in full, completed from reference TRBV29-1 and TRBJ1-1, reads SAVISQKPSRDICQRGTSLTIQCQVDSQVTMMFWYRQQPGQSLTLIATANQGSEATYESGFVIDKFPISRPNLTFSTLTVSNMSPEDSSIYLCSSNRGLNTEAFFGQGTRLTVV.

The sample holds a few counts of this clonotype. The rearrangement uses TRBV10-3 and TRBJ2-7; 7 nucleotides agree with TRBD1. The CDR3 is made up of 14 amino acids. V was clipped by 3 bases and J by 2 bases; unmatched bases: 4. Germline V lookup: CDR1 ENHRY, CDR2 SYGVKD. The CDR3 here is CAISDPGQTYEQYF. For the CDR3, the DNA is TGTGCCATCAGTGATCCGGGACAGACCTACGAGCAGTACTTC.

This chain joins TRBV10-3 and TRBJ1-2; maybe TRBD1 (5 bases). V was trimmed by 7 bases and J by 6 bases, leaving 21 bases between them. CDR3 size: 15 residues. In germline, CDR1 is ENHRY, CDR2 SYGVKD. The CDR3 sequence: CAITRGQERNNGYTF. As DNA, the CDR3 is TGTGCCATCACAAGGGGCCAAGAAAGGAACAATGGCTACACCTTC.

The gene calls are TRBV3-1 and TRBJ1-2, with D tentatively TRBD1 (6 bases). Germline CDR1 LGHDT, CDR2 YNNKEL (reference sequence). This CDR3 contains 13 residues. Trimming cost V 0 bases and J 6 bases, with 8 bases left between them. CDR3 sequence: CASSQDGQNGYTF. The DNA for the CDR3 is TGTGCCAGCAGCCAAGATGGACAGAATGGCTACACCTTC.

This rearrangement joins TRBV7-8 to TRBJ1-1, with TRBD1 identical over 8 bases. The CDR3 is 14 amino acids. Per the germline V gene, CDR1 is SGHVS and CDR2 is FQNEAQ. Trimming removed 5 bases from V and 4 bases from J; junction bases left unmatched: 6. The DNA of the CDR3 is TGTGCCAGCAGCCCATTGGACAGGGCCACTGAAGCTTTCTTT. Protein: CASSPLDRATEAFF. The full variable domain, with the rest looked up from reference TRBV7-8 and TRBJ1-1, is GAGVSQSPRYKVAKRGQDVALRCDPISGHVSLFWYQQALGQGPEFLTYFQNEAQLDKSGLPSDRFFAERPEGSVSTLKIQRTQQEDSAVYLCASSPLDRATEAFFGQGTRLTVV.

The count of this clonotype is one. V usage is TRBV6-6 and J usage is TRBJ2-1; the match to TRBD1 covers 7 bases. J lost 2 bases, V lost 4 bases, and 5 bases had no gene match. The CDR3 has 15 amino acids. Germline V gives CDR1 MNHNY, CDR2 SVGAGI (reference sequence). The CDR3 reads CASSSPGQTYNEQFF. The DNA for the CDR3 is TGTGCCAGCAGTTCCCCGGGACAGACCTACAATGAGCAGTTCTTC.

V and J are TRBV27 and TRBJ2-5, with 11 bases that match TRBD2. The J call could be wrong; TRBJ2-7 is a better fit for the DNA end. The CDR3 covers 16 residues. CDR1 is MNHEY and CDR2 is SMNVEV in the germline V gene (reference sequence). In nucleotides, the CDR3 is TGTGCCAGCAGTTTAGTAGGACTAGCGGGTTCGGGCGAGCAGTACTTC. Translated: CASSLVGLAGSGEQYF.

Concerning this clonotype itself: At one end the junction does not follow the germline gene, possibly because of a read error. The J gene is TRBJ1-1, the V gene TRBV2, with D hard to call. There are 13 residues in the CDR3. The germline gives CDR1 SNHLY, CDR2 FYNNEI. In DNA, the CDR3 is TGTGCCAGCAGCCGACACCCGAACGCTGAAGCTTTCTTT. This sequence encodes CASSRHPNAEAFF. Variable domain in full (rest from reference TRBV2 and TRBJ1-1): EPEVTQTPSHQVTQMGQEVILRCVPISNHLYFYWYRQILGQKVEFLVSFYNNEISEKSEIFDDQFSVERPDGSNFTLKIRSTKLEDSAMYFCASSRHPNAEAFFGQGTRLTVV.

Details on this clonotype: Germline and junction disagree at one end, which may indicate a read error. V gene TRBV6-5 combines with J gene TRBJ2-1; no clear D gene. The CDR3 loop spans 14 amino acids. Per germline, CDR1 MNHEY and CDR2 SVGAGI. CDR3 nucleotide sequence: TGTGCCAGCAGTCAGATCAGCTCCCACAATGAGCAGTTCTTC. Amino acid sequence: CASSQISSHNEQFF.

This chain links TRBV12-3 or TRBV12-4 with TRBJ1-2; TRBD1 matches at 9 bases. V dropped 4 bases and J dropped 5; count of bases not matched to a gene: 8. The CDR3 totals 15 residues. The CDR3 here is CASSSRQGDGYGYTF. In DNA, the CDR3 is TGTGCCAGCAGTTCCCGACAGGGGGATGGGTATGGCTACACCTTC.

V gene TRBV29-1 combines with J gene TRBJ1-2; possible D gene TRBD1, 6 bases. Deletions cut 5 bases from V and 5 bases from J, with 12 bases between. The CDR3 is 12 amino acids. Germline values: CDR1 SQVTM, CDR2 ANQGSEA. The CDR3 protein is CSVRFGQYGYTF. The DNA of the CDR3 is TGCAGCGTTCGGTTTGGACAGTATGGCTACACCTTC.

This clonotype was seen a few times. The J gene is TRBJ2-1, the V gene TRBV4-1; the D gene is possibly TRBD2 (5 bases). The CDR3 consists of 13 residues. CDR1 and CDR2 from the germline V gene are MGHRA and YSYEKL. Trimming took off 4 bases at V and 6 bases at J, with 10 bases between the two ends. DNA of the CDR3: TGCGCCAGCAGCCGTAGCGTCTTCAATGAGCAGTTCTTC. Amino acids: CASSRSVFNEQFF.

The CDR3 sequence: CSAREGTSAYNEQFF. The CDR3 DNA reads as TGCAGTGCTAGGGAAGGGACTAGCGCCTACAATGAGCAGTTCTTC. This chain joins TRBV20-1 and TRBJ2-1, with TRBD2 matching 10 bases. After removal of 3 bases from V and 2 bases from J, the junction contained 4 bases not matched to a gene. Germline CDR1 DFQATT, CDR2 SNEGSKA (reference sequence). CDR3 length equals 15 residues.